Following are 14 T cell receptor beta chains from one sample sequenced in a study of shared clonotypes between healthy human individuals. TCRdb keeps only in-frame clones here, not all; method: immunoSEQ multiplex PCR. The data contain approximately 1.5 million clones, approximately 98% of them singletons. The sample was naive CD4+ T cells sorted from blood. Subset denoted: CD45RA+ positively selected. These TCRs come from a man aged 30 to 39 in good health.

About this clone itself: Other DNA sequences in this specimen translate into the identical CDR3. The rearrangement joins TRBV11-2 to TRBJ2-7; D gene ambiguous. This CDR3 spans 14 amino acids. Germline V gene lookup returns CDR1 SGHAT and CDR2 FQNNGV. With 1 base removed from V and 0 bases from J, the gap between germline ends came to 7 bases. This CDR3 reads CASSLVQGSYEQYF. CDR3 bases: TGTGCCAGCAGCTTAGTACAAGGCTCCTACGAGCAGTACTTC.

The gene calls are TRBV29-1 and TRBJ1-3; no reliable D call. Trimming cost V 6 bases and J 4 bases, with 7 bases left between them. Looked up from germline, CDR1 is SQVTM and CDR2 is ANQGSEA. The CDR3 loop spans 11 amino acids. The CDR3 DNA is TGCAGCGTACTACAAGGAAACACCATATATTTT. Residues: CSVLQGNTIYF.

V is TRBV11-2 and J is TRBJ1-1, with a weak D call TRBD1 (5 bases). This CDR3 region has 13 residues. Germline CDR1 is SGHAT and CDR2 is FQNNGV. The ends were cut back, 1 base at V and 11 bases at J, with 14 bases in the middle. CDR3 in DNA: TGTGCCAGCAGCTTAGGTGGGACTTCTGGGGCTTTCTTT. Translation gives CASSLGGTSGAFF.

The CDR3 loop reads CASSPDSNFNEQFF. As DNA, the CDR3 is TGTGCCAGCTCACCCGACTCCAATTTCAATGAGCAGTTCTTC. The rearrangement uses TRBV18 and TRBJ2-1; D is undetermined. Germline V lookup: CDR1 KGHSH, CDR2 LQKENI. The CDR3 has 14 residues. Trimming removed 3 bases at V and 6 bases at J, with 12 bases between.

CDR3 loop: CASSERRLSGPYEQYF. The CDR3 nucleotides are TGTGCCAGCAGCGAGAGGAGACTTTCCGGACCCTACGAGCAGTACTTC. V and J are TRBV9 and TRBJ2-7; D is ambiguous. CDR1 is SGDLS and CDR2 is YYNGEE in the germline V gene. The length of the CDR3 is 16 residues. The V end was cut by 3 bases, the J end by 2 bases, with 18 bases between.

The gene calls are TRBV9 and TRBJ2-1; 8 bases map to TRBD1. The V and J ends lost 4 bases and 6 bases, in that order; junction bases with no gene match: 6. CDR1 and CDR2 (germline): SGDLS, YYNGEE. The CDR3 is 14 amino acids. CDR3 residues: CASSPEGQGNEQFF. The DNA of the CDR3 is TGTGCCAGCAGCCCTGAAGGACAGGGCAATGAGCAGTTCTTC.

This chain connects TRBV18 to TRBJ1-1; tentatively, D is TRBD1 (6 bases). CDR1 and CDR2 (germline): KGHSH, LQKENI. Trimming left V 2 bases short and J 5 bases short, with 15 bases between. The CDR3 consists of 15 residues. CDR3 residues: CASSPIGTSPTEAFF. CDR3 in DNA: TGTGCCAGCTCACCAATCGGGACATCTCCAACTGAAGCTTTCTTT.

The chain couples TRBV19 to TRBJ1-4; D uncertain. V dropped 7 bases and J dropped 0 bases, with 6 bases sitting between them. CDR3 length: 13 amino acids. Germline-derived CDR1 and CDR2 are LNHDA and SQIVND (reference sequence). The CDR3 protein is CASTPATNEKLFF. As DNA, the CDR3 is TGTGCCAGTACCCCCGCAACTAATGAAAAACTGTTTTTT. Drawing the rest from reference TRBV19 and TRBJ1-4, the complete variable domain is DGGITQSPKYLFRKEGQNVTLSCEQNLNHDAMYWYRQDPGQGLRLIYYSQIVNDFQKGDIAEGYSVSREKKESFPLTVTSAQKNPTAFYLCASTPATNEKLFFGSGTQLSVL.

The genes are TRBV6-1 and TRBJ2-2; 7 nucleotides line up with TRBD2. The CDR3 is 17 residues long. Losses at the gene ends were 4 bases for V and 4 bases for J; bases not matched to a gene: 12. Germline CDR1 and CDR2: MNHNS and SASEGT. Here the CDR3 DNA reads TGTGCCAGCAGTGTTCCGGGACTAAAGATCGGCACCGGGGAGCTGTTTTTT. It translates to CASSVPGLKIGTGELFF.

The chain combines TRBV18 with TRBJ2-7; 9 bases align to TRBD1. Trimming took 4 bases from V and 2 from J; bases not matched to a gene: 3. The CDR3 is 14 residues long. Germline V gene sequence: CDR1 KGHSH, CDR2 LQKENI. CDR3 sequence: CASSLRQGAYEQYF. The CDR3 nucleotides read TGTGCCAGCTCACTCCGACAGGGGGCCTACGAGCAGTACTTC.

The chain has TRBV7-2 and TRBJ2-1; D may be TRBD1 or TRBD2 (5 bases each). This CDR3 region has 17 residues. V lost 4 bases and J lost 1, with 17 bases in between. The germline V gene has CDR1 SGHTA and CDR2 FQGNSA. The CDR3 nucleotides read TGTGCCAGCAGCTCACCCCCGGGACGGCGTTCCTACAATGAGCAGTTCTTC. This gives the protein CASSSPPGRRSYNEQFF.

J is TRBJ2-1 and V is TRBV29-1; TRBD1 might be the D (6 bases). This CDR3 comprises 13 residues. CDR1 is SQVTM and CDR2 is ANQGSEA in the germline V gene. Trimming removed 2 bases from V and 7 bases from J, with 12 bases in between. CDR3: CSVERQGINEQFF. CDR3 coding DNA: TGCAGCGTTGAAAGGCAGGGGATAAATGAGCAGTTCTTC.

The CDR3 region is CASSLVRGAEAFF. The CDR3 coding sequence is TGTGCCAGCAGCTTAGTCAGGGGCGCTGAAGCTTTCTTT. The V call is TRBV11-2, the J call TRBJ1-1, with D possibly being TRBD1 (6 bases). The V end lost 1 base, the J end lost 6 bases, and 9 bases lay between the germline ends. CDR3 length: 13 amino acids. Per germline, CDR1 SGHAT and CDR2 FQNNGV. The variable domain in full, with the rest retrieved from reference TRBV11-2 and TRBJ1-1, is EAGVAQSPRYKIIEKRQSVAFWCNPISGHATLYWYQQILGQGPKLLIQFQNNGVVDDSQLPKDRFSAERLKGVDSTLKIQPAKLEDSAVYLCASSLVRGAEAFFGQGTRLTVV.

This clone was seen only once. The CDR3 coding sequence is TGTGCCAGCAGCTTAGCGCGGAGGGGGCGAATGAACACTGAAGCTTTCTTT. Encoded protein: CASSLARRGRMNTEAFF. This chain joins TRBV7-9 and TRBJ1-1, with 7 bases fitting TRBD1. V dropped 0 bases and J dropped 0; count of bases not matched to a gene: 7. CDR1 is SEHNR, CDR2 FQNEAQ, per germline (reference sequence). The CDR3 covers 17 residues.